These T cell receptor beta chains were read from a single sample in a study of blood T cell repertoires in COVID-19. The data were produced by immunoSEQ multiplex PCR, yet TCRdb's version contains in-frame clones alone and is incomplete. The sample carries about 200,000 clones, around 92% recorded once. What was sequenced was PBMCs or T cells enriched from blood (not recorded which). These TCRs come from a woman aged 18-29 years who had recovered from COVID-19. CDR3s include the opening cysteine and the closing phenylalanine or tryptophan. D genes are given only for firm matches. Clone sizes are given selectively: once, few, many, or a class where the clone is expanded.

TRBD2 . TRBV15 CATSRRGGSGELFF
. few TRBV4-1 CASSHATIRGLGTNEQFF
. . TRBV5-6 CASLVRANYGYTF
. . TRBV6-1 CASSDFLGHLDQPQHF
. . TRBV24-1 CASQGEGTEAFF
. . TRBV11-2 CASSLMVHIQLTGELFF
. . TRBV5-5 CASSLEAGNTIYF
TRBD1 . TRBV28 CASRTGSAGQETQYF
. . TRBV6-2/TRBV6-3 CASSERRVAYGYTF
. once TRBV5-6 CASSFNPTYEQYF
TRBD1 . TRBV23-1 CASSQGDSGNTIYF
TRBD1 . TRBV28 CASSSGQGAGQPQHF
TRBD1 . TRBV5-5 CASSSTGEYDEAFF
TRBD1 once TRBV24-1 CATSDFTRGHGYTF
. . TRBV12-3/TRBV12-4 CASSLTATGELFF
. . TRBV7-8 CASSLGRRNTIYF
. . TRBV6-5 CASSYSADGELFF
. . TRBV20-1 CSARDRGYDTF
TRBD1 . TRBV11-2 CASSSAAGQGDAYEQYF
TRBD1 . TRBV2 CASRGQFNTEAFF
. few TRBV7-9 CASSATLGGDLNTEAFF
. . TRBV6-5 CASTGGGHSNQPQHF
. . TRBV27 CASSYGVTSPLHF
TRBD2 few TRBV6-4 CASSSGGTDTQYF
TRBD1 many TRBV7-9 CASSLGTGVLETQYF
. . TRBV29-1 CSVEASPYEQYF
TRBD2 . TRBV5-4 CASSLGSGGGEQFF
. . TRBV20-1 CSASWSQRQASEAFF
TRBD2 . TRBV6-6 CASSQILAGGRSSYNEQFF
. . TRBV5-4 CASSPPPGAINYGYTF
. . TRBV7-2 CASSPNRQGLGRGHNEQFF
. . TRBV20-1 CSSTHYNEQFF
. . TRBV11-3 CASSKTGTTTYEQYF
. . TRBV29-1 CSVEGALNEQFF
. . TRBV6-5 CASSYGQGNSPLHF
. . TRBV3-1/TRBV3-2 CASSRGGSRSYGYTF
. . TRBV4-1 CASSQSQTPPGGFF
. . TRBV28 CASSFHRLLAKNIQYF
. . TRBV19 CASSMVSQKETQYF
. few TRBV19 CASSIYRDQPQHF
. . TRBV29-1 CSVEGGEFSYEQYF
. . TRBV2 CASTQGFTNEKLFF